The 8 T cell receptor beta chains presented below share a single source sample, sequenced in a study of blood T cell repertoires in COVID-19. Clones were read by immunoSEQ multiplex PCR, and TCRdb kept only the in-frame ones, dropping some. The table lists roughly 300,000 clones, more than 70% of them singletons. Sequenced sample: peripheral blood. The receptors derive from a woman aged 45-65 years with acute or convalescent COVID-19.

The J gene is TRBJ1-1, the V gene TRBV24-1; D gene uncertain. The CDR3 is 12 residues long. Germline V gives CDR1 KGHDR, CDR2 SFDVKD. V was trimmed by 2 bases and J by 3 bases, leaving 3 bases between them. CDR3 DNA: TGTGCCACCAGTGATTCCGACACTGAAGCTTTCTTT. The encoded protein is CATSDSDTEAFF.

Only a few counts were recorded for this clone. This chain joins TRBV9 and TRBJ1-5, with a tentative D call TRBD1 (6 bases). CDR3 length equals 14 residues. Germline CDR1 is SGDLS and CDR2 is YYNGEE. Trimming removed 3 bases from V and 3 bases from J, with 10 bases in between. CDR3 DNA sequence: TGTGCCAGCAGCGGGCAGGGGATCAATCAGCCCCAGCATTTT. Its protein product is CASSGQGINQPQHF.

The chain carries TRBV19 and TRBJ2-1; 8 bases are a match to TRBD1. This CDR3 comprises 16 residues. The germline V gene has CDR1 LNHDA and CDR2 SQIVND (reference sequence). With 6 bases clipped from V and 6 bases from J, the junction kept 13 bases outside the gene matches. Here the CDR3 DNA reads TGTGCCAGTAGGGGACCAGGGGGCGCTAGGGCCAATGAGCAGTTCTTC. Amino acids: CASRGPGGARANEQFF.

J is TRBJ2-5 and V is TRBV6-4; a possible D gene is TRBD1 (6 bases). Trimming shortened V by 8 bases and J by 2 bases, and 12 bases separated the two germline ends. Looked up from germline, CDR1 is MRHNA and CDR2 is SNTAGT. The CDR3 is made up of 13 amino acids. The CDR3 region has the DNA TGTGCCAGCGGGGGCCAGGGACAAGAGACCCAGTACTTC. Translated: CASGGQGQETQYF.

This clone came up a few times. The chain carries TRBV18 and TRBJ2-1, with D possibly matching TRBD2 (6 bases). CDR1 is KGHSH and CDR2 is LQKENI in the germline V gene. This CDR3 has 21 amino acids. Trimming removed 5 bases from V and 1 base from J, with 30 bases in between. CDR3: CASSGLGEKVNPRGSYNEQFF. CDR3 DNA: TGTGCCAGCTCAGGGTTGGGGGAAAAAGTCAACCCGCGGGGATCCTACAATGAGCAGTTCTTC.

The chain is built from TRBV11-2 and TRBJ2-4, with TRBD1 identical over 7 bases. The germline V gene has CDR1 SGHAT and CDR2 FQNNGV. V lost 0 bases to trimming and J lost 6 bases; unmatched junction nucleotides: 2. This CDR3 spans 14 amino acids. The CDR3 coding sequence is TGTGCCAGCAGCTTAGATTGGGACAGAAACATTCAGTACTTC. As protein: CASSLDWDRNIQYF.

The gene calls are TRBV5-4 and TRBJ2-6; 9 nucleotides agree with TRBD1. The junction had 2 bases not matched to a gene; V was cut back by 2 bases and J by 2 bases. The CDR3 spans 16 residues. CDR1 and CDR2 (germline): SGHNT, YYREEE (reference sequence). CDR3 sequence: CASSLTGGAGANVLTF. The CDR3 region has the DNA TGTGCCAGCAGCTTAACAGGGGGCGCTGGGGCCAACGTCCTGACTTTC. Full variable domain (missing parts from reference TRBV5-4 and TRBJ2-6): ETGVTQSPTHLIKTRGQQVTLRCSSQSGHNTVSWYQQALGQGPQFIFQYYREEENGRGNFPPRFSGLQFPNYSSELNVNALELDDSALYLCASSLTGGAGANVLTFGAGSRLTVL.

Regarding this clone: The sample has other DNA sequences that encode this CDR3 too. V usage is TRBV18 and J usage is TRBJ2-7, with D possibly matching TRBD1 (6 bases). The CDR3 spans 13 residues. The germline V gene encodes CDR1 KGHSH and CDR2 LQKENI. V lost 2 bases, J lost 1 base, and 6 bases lay in between. CDR3: CASSPGQSYEQYF. CDR3 nucleotides: TGTGCCAGCTCACCAGGACAGTCCTACGAGCAGTACTTC.